This T cell receptor beta chain was identified in a study of graft-versus-host responses after intestinal transplantation (dated by TCRdb to the early 2020s). With regard to the full study: The transplants that recipients got were multivisceral, liver-intestinal, or isolated intestinal. A cohort of under 30 intestinal transplant recipients, including one retransplant, was enrolled, and a few patients lacking pretransplant specimens were excluded. Anti-thymocyte globulin induction was given to all recipients, followed by maintenance tacrolimus and steroids for two to four years. After intestinal transplantation, graft-versus-host and host-versus-graft alloreactive T cell clones in the graft, circulation and bone marrow were tracked using bulk TCR-beta CDR3 sequencing. Rather than going through the commercial service, samples from a few later patients were sequenced in-house on an Illumina MiSeq and processed with MiXCR. Donor T cell macrochimerism was defined as a peak of at least 4% donor T cells among recipient peripheral blood mononuclear cells. Alloreactive clones were identified by sequencing pre-transplant mixed lymphocyte reaction products and comparing them with unstimulated pre-transplant donor and recipient T cells. On the study overall, not on this receptor specifically: The conclusions were limited by the relatively low number and heterogeneity of the intestinal transplant patients. Early after transplant, peak levels of circulating GvH clones were associated with declines in HvG clones. High GvH to HvG T cell clonal ratios were observed in the allografts of patients with donor T cell macrochimerism. GvH clones were found in recipient bone marrow, and some of the GvH clones appeared earlier in ileal mucosa or blood, which is consistent with an intestinal mucosal origin.

Worth noting for this clone: The target of this receptor is not known. Base quality data are lacking; no much larger clone is found one base away.

V loses 7 bases of germline sequence and J loses 3 bases, and the interval between the two ends is 18 bases. CDR1 is given as MNHEY and CDR2 as SVGAGI, both from the germline V gene. Taken from cysteine to phenylalanine, the CDR3 has 15 residues. The CDR3 DNA has 45 bases and is translated from base 1. The time point label on this specimen signifies: cells obtained before transplantation from donor or recipient. CD3+CD4+ and CD3+CD8+ populations were FACS-sorted from unstimulated pre-transplant donor and recipient cells taken from spleen or lymph nodes. The method was the immunoSEQ multiplex PCR assay. For most patients, genomic DNA was isolated with the Qiagen DNeasy Blood and Tissue Kit and sent frozen to Adaptive Biotechnologies for TCR sequencing. Adaptive Biotechnologies carried out high-throughput TCR-beta CDR3 sequencing of genomic DNA for most patients. Processing in the source paper ran as follows. TCR sequencing data were retrieved from Adaptive's ImmunoSEQ software for roughly 20 patients, whereas a few other patients were processed with MiXCR and VDJtools. To correct CD4 versus CD8 sorting errors, any sequence found in both subsets at a frequency ratio below 5:1 was removed. CDR3 nucleotide sequences shared between donor and recipient were removed because the origin of such sequences could not be assigned. At least 2-fold expansion over unstimulated cells and a minimum CFSE-low frequency of 0.002% (template counts) or 0.001% (read counts) were required for clones to be classified as alloreactive. Mappable clones were those detected in sequenced pre-transplant spleen, lymph node, or MLR CFSE-low populations of the donor or recipient. The cumulative frequency of alloreactive clones was calculated as a percentage of all sequences, weighted by copy number. The table comes from immuneACCESS by way of TCRdb, which keeps in-frame sequences with V and J called. Part of the clones is missing from these tables; in studies checked, under half for an unresolved V gene and the rest for unknown reasons. V, J and clone size reflect that table, while D and trimming were determined from the DNA. The sample yields 93,000 or so clones; 80% to 95% were counted once. The ten largest make up approximately 1.2% of the sample.

Sample: unstimulated CD8+ T cells sorted from spleen or lymph node cells, taken before intestinal transplant. The TCR originated in a human donor who received an intestinal transplant. The sequence links TRBV6-5 to TRBJ1-1; the D gene identity is not certain. The DNA is TGTGCCAGCATCTCACTGATAGGACGGTACACTGAAGCTTTCTTT. Its protein reads: CASISLIGRYTEAFF.